This is a list of T cell receptor beta chains from one sample in a study of Graves' ophthalmopathy and Graves' hyperthyroidism. TCRdb redid the calling of the multiplex PCR reads with MiXCR, one entry per CDR3 protein. The profile shows more than 1,000,000 distinct CDR3 sequences, roughly two fifths of them singletons. The sample was peripheral blood or thyroid tissue (not recorded which). Source of these receptors: an adult man with Graves' hyperthyroidism. CDR3s include the opening cysteine and the closing phenylalanine or tryptophan. A D gene is named only where the DNA matches it firmly. Size values are once, few and many counts, or a class for expanded clones, and some rows have none.

j_gene	abundance	d_gene	v_gene	CDR3nt	CDR3aa
TRBJ2-7	many	.	TRBV10-3	TGTGCCATCAGTGAACGGGACTCCTACGAGCAGTACTTC	CAISERDSYEQYF
TRBJ1-1	.	.	TRBV4-3	TGCGCCAGCAGCCAAGGACTGGGAGGCCTGAACACTGAAGCTTTCTTT	CASSQGLGGLNTEAFF
TRBJ2-7	few	.	TRBV30	TGTGCCTGGAGTACCAGGGCCTACGAGCAGTACTTC	CAWSTRAYEQYF
TRBJ1-6	once	.	TRBV2	TGTGCCAGCAGTGCGGGGGCATCGGGTTCACCCCTCCACTTT	CASSAGASGSPLHF
TRBJ1-2	.	.	TRBV7-2	TGTGCCAGCAGCTTGGCCCCACAGGGCTATGGCTACACCTTC	CASSLAPQGYGYTF
TRBJ2-7	.	.	TRBV5-1	.	CASSFYICSACRLDSYEQYF
TRBJ2-5	many	TRBD2	TRBV10-2	TGCGCCAGCAGACTAGCGGGGAAAGAGACCCAGTACTTC	CASRLAGKETQYF
TRBJ2-5	.	TRBD1	TRBV19	TGTGCCACCAGTAGTGTGGACAGGGAAGGGGAAGAGACCCAGTACTTC	CATSSVDREGEETQYF
TRBJ2-2	.	TRBD2	TRBV20-1	TGCAGTGCTCCCGGGACTAGCGGGATTGTGACCGGGGAGCTGTTTTTT	CSAPGTSGIVTGELFF
TRBJ1-4	few	.	TRBV15	TGTGCCACCAGCAGCCTGGCTCCCCCGGAAAAACTGTTTTTT	CATSSLAPPEKLFF
TRBJ2-6	many	.	TRBV15	TGTGCCACCAGCACTTTTCAAGGGAGATCCGGGGCCAACGTCCTGACTTTC	CATSTFQGRSGANVLTF
TRBJ2-5	.	.	TRBV25-1	TGTGCCAGCAGTGATCTTAGCTCGACGTATCTCGAAGAGACCCAGTACTTC	CASSDLSSTYLEETQYF
TRBJ2-7	.	.	TRBV10-3	TGTGCCATCAGCGACCCCGGGGGGCTGAACGAGCAGTACTTC	CAISDPGGLNEQYF
TRBJ1-2	.	.	TRBV9	TGTGCCAGCAGCCCGCGTCAGGGGAGTGGCTACACCTTC	CASSPRQGSGYTF
TRBJ2-7	.	.	TRBV20-1	TGCAGTGCTAGGATCGACGGGACAAGGCCCCAGCAGTACTTC	CSARIDGTRPQQYF
TRBJ1-5	.	.	TRBV2	TGTGCCAGCAGAACCCAGGGATTCAATCAGCCCCAGCATTTT	CASRTQGFNQPQHF
TRBJ1-6	.	.	TRBV11-2	TGTGCCAGCAGCAAACCGACGGCCCGGATACCCCTCCACTTT	CASSKPTARIPLHF
TRBJ1-2	.	.	TRBV19	TGCGCCAGCAGCACCTGGGACAAGTCCTATGGCTACACCTTC	CASSTWDKSYGYTF
TRBJ2-5	many	.	TRBV7-8	TGTGCCAGCAGCTTAGGGGACTGGCCACAAGAGACCCAGTACTTC	CASSLGDWPQETQYF
TRBJ1-2	.	TRBD1	TRBV9	TGTGCCAGCTCACTAAAGCTCCGGGACAGGGGGCATGGCTATGGCTACACCTTC	CASSLKLRDRGHGYGYTF
TRBJ1-2	many	TRBD1	TRBV29-1	TGCAGCGCCCCCTTAGGACAGGGCGTCGGCTACACCTTC	CSAPLGQGVGYTF
TRBJ2-2	many	.	TRBV29-1	TGCAGCGTTGAACTGCCTGGGGTCGAGGTTAACACCGGGGAGCTGTTTTTT	CSVELPGVEVNTGELFF
TRBJ1-2	.	.	TRBV7-2	TGTGCCAGCAGCCGCTCTGGGGGGTCGGGCATCTATGGCTACACCTTC	CASSRSGGSGIYGYTF
TRBJ1-1	few	.	TRBV15	TGTGCCACCGCAGACAGCCCCCTGAACACTGAAGCTTTCTTT	CATADSPLNTEAFF
TRBJ2-5	few	TRBD1	TRBV6-1	TGTGCCAGCAGGATGGGACAGACACAAGAGACCCAGTACTTC	CASRMGQTQETQYF
TRBJ2-5	.	.	TRBV29-1	TGCAGCGTCGTATGGACTGAGACCCAGTACTTC	CSVVWTETQYF
TRBJ2-5	few	.	TRBV2	TGTGCCAGCAGTGACAGCTCCGGTCAGCCCCAGTACTTC	CASSDSSGQPQYF
TRBJ2-5	few	.	TRBV7-8	TGTGCCAGCAGCCCCTCAACAGACGGGATGTACCAAGAGACCCAGTACTTC	CASSPSTDGMYQETQYF
TRBJ1-5	.	.	TRBV4-1	TGCGCCAGCAGCCAAGTGACCGGGAGTCCTAATCAGCCCCAGCATTTT	CASSQVTGSPNQPQHF
TRBJ2-5	few	.	TRBV10-3	TGTGCCAGCAGTGAAGCTGGACTGCTTCAAGAGACCCAGTACTTC	CASSEAGLLQETQYF
TRBJ2-7	.	.	TRBV4-1	TGCGCCAGCAGCGAAACGAGGCAGACCGATTACGAGCAGTACTTC	CASSETRQTDYEQYF
TRBJ1-2	many	.	TRBV13	TGTGCCAGCAGCATAGGGGTTTCGAACTATGGCTACACCTTC	CASSIGVSNYGYTF
TRBJ1-1	few	.	TRBV12-3/TRBV12-4	TGTGCCAGCAGTGTATCCGGAGGGATCACTGAAGCTTTCTTT	CASSVSGGITEAFF
TRBJ2-2	.	.	TRBV12-3/TRBV12-4	TGTGCCAGCGTTTTACGCGAGATGAACACCGGGGAGCTGTTTTTT	CASVLREMNTGELFF
TRBJ2-5	.	.	TRBV16	TGTGCCAGCAGCCAATCTTCTAGGACTGCCGAGACCCAGTACTTC	CASSQSSRTAETQYF
TRBJ1-2	many	.	TRBV10-3	TGTGCCATCAGTGAGTGGGACTCTCGGCGGGGCTACACCTTC	CAISEWDSRRGYTF
TRBJ1-2	.	.	TRBV9	TGTGCCAGCAGCGTAGATCCAGGGCACTATGGCTACACCTTC	CASSVDPGHYGYTF
TRBJ2-7	.	.	TRBV14	TGTGCCAGCAGCCAAGGACGTCTAGCGAACTACGAGCAGTACTTC	CASSQGRLANYEQYF